This T cell receptor beta chain stems from a study of CD8+ T cells in alopecia areata. General study results and limits: Higher clonality and more expanded CD8+ clones appeared in lesional than normal scalp.

Isolated RNA was reverse transcribed into cDNA used as the sequencing template. Here immunoSEQ multiplex PCR was the method, and the copy in TCRdb shows in-frame clones only, minus some. Here the sample spans approximately 180,000 clones, approximately 70% being singletons. Per the germline V gene, CDR1 is SEHNR and CDR2 is FQNEAQ (reference sequence). This CDR3 is built from 13 residues. Trimming removed 6 bases at V and 1 base at J, with 10 bases between. Turning to this clone: The antigen remains unidentified.

The source of this sequence is a human donor with alopecia areata. The rearrangement links TRBV7-9 to TRBJ2-7; possibly TRBD1 for D (5 bases). This sample comprised CD8+ T cells sorted from blood, obtained at week 0. CDR3 bases: TGTGCCAGCAGGCCCGACAGTTCCTACGAGCAGTACTTC. It specifies CASRPDSSYEQYF.